This entry concerns a single TCR beta chain. The antigen is unknown. PCR involved 60 Vbeta and 13 Jbeta primers. TCRdb's table, derived via immunoSEQ multiplex PCR, lists solely in-frame clones and lacks some. The sample has 35,000 to 45,000 clones; 40% to 60% are singletons. The CDR3 consists of 15 residues. CDR1 SGHRS and CDR2 YFSETQ come from the germline V gene. The ends were cut back, 0 bases at V and 0 bases at J, with 10 bases in the middle. The sample belongs to a study of cytomegalovirus exposure and HLA in healthy donors. Study details: When 350 to 500 donors were genotyped, roughly 82% of them were found to fall in the Caucasian-associated ancestry cluster. Overall study results and limits: Reports indicate that TCR beta sequences accurately predicted the HLA-A and HLA-B alleles of most subjects. Later analysis identified a missense DCLRE1C variant that was linked to TCR beta V- and J-gene trimming. Near-uniform donor sequencing depth was presumed by presence/absence analyses.

V is TRBV5-1 and J is TRBJ2-7; D might be TRBD2 (6 bases). Sequenced input: PBMCs. The clonotype comes from a human donor in good health. The CDR3 reads CASSLAPGSSYEQYF. As DNA, the CDR3 is TGCGCCAGCAGCTTGGCCCCCGGGAGCTCCTACGAGCAGTACTTC.